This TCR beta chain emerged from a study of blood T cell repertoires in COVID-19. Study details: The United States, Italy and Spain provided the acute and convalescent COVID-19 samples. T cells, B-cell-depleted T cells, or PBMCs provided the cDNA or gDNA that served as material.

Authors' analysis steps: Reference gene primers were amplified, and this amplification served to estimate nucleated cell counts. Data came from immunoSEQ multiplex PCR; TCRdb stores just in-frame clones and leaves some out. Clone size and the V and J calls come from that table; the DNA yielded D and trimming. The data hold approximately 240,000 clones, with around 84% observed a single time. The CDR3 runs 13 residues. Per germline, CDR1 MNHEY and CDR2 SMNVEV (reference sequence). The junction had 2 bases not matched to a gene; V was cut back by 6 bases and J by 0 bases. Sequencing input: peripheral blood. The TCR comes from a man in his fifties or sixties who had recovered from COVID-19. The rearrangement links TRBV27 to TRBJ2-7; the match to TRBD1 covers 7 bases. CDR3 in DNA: TGTGCCAGCAGACAGGGGAGCTCCTACGAGCAGTACTTC. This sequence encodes CASRQGSSYEQYF.